This passage covers 3 T cell receptor beta chains from one sample sequenced in a study of low-dose radiotherapy and immunotherapy resistance in tumors. TRAV- and TRBV-specific primers, spanning alpha and beta chains, primed first-strand cDNA. Using a constant-region primer together with a V-primer adapter, TCRs were subjected to about 18 PCR cycles of amplification. TCRdb reanalysed the reads using MiXCR and keeps one entry per CDR3 protein. The repertoire holds about 60,000 distinct CDR3 sequences, with roughly 24% as singletons. Time point: before trial treatment. The source was PBMCs, collected before treatment. These receptors were obtained from a male donor with prostate cancer.

The table lists this clonotype with many counts. The chain joins TRBV19 to TRBJ2-7, with no clear D. V was pared by 3 bases and J by 4 bases, with 19 bases between. CDR1 and CDR2 (germline): LNHDA, SQIVND (reference sequence). The CDR3 has 16 residues. As DNA, the CDR3 is TGTGCCAGTAGTATCGGCGGCACGACCTTGGGGTACGAGCAGTACTTC. Amino acids: CASSIGGTTLGYEQYF.

This clonotype has ten or more counts. The chain joins TRBV20-1 to TRBJ1-5; D is unclear. Between the trimmed V and J ends, which lost 0 bases and 0 bases, there was a span of 9 bases. CDR1 and CDR2 from the germline V gene are DFQATT and SNEGSKA (reference sequence). The CDR3 totals 15 residues. The CDR3 region is CSAREGSNSNQPQHF. CDR3 coding DNA: TGCAGTGCTAGAGAGGGGTCTAATAGCAATCAGCCCCAGCATTTT.

This clonotype was seen only a few times. The V and J genes are TRBV5-6 and TRBJ1-3; the D gene is possibly TRBD1 (5 bases). V was trimmed by 1 base and J by 7 bases, leaving 9 bases between them. Germline CDR1 is SGHDT and CDR2 is YYEEEE. This CDR3 has 13 residues. In DNA, the CDR3 is TGTGCCAGCAGCTTGCCGGGGGTGAACACCATATATTTT. Translation: CASSLPGVNTIYF.